Below, 18 T cell receptor beta chains from the same sample are listed, as sequenced in a study of cytomegalovirus exposure and HLA in healthy donors. PCR involved 60 Vbeta and 13 Jbeta primers. Profiling relied on immunoSEQ multiplex PCR, and the TCRdb table lists in-frame clones only, not all of them. The data show some 140,000 clones, roughly three quarters seen once. Material: PBMCs. The receptor source for this set is a man between 25 and 39 years old in good health and CMV-seropositive.

This chain uses TRBV9 with TRBJ1-6; D is perhaps TRBD1 (6 bases). Trimming cost V 4 bases and J 1 base, with 9 bases left between them. This CDR3 has 15 amino acids. Germline-derived CDR1 and CDR2 are SGDLS and YYNGEE. Written as DNA, the CDR3 is TGTGCCAGCAGCTCCGGACAGTCCTATAATTCACCCCTCCACTTT. Amino acid sequence: CASSSGQSYNSPLHF.

This chain joins TRBV9 and TRBJ2-2, with 7 bases lining up with TRBD1. The J segment lost 3 bases and the V segment lost 0 bases, leaving 8 bases of the junction unmatched. The CDR3 length is 17 residues. CDR1 and CDR2 (germline): SGDLS, YYNGEE. CDR3 residues: CASSVGPGQKDTGELFF. CDR3 nucleotides: TGTGCCAGCAGCGTAGGTCCGGGACAGAAGGACACCGGGGAGCTGTTTTTT.

The chain joins TRBV4-1 to TRBJ2-5; 7 bases fit TRBD1. TRBJ2-7 explains the end of the DNA better; the J call may be wrong. Germline CDR1 is MGHRA and CDR2 is YSYEKL. This CDR3 spans 15 amino acids. The CDR3 DNA follows: TGCGCCAGCAGCCCAATGACAGGGAATTCCTACGAGCAGTACTTC. It translates to CASSPMTGNSYEQYF.

This rearrangement joins TRBV6-5 to TRBJ2-3; TRBD2 matches 10 bases. The germline V gene has CDR1 MNHEY and CDR2 SVGAGI. J lost 6 bases, V lost 8 bases, and 11 bases had no gene match. CDR3 size: 15 residues. The CDR3 region is CASGLAGEASDTQYF. As DNA, the CDR3 is TGTGCCAGCGGCCTAGCGGGAGAGGCAAGCGATACGCAGTATTTT.

This clone was picked up a small number of times. V gene TRBV5-1 combines with J gene TRBJ2-2; TRBD2 matches at 7 bases. The CDR3 length is 18 residues. Per germline, CDR1 SGHRS and CDR2 YFSETQ. V gave up 4 bases and J gave up 5 bases; unmatched junction bases: 17. The CDR3 bases are TGCGCCAGCAGCCCTTTACTAGCGCCCCAGCTTCGGACCGGGGAGCTGTTTTTT. Protein sequence: CASSPLLAPQLRTGELFF.

This clone was found a few times. The chain uses TRBV6-5 and TRBJ2-7; no reliable D call. The germline V gene has CDR1 MNHEY and CDR2 SVGAGI. The CDR3 runs 13 residues. Trimming stripped 5 bases from V and 3 bases from J, with 11 bases between. The CDR3 loop is CASSRLHGYEQYF. The CDR3 nucleotides are TGTGCCAGCAGTAGACTCCACGGCTACGAGCAGTACTTC.

This clone was observed a handful of times. The V call is TRBV6-5, the J call TRBJ1-1; perhaps TRBD1 as D (5 bases). The V end lost 5 bases, the J end lost 4 bases, and 11 bases lay between the germline ends. The CDR3 consists of 13 residues. Germline assignment: CDR1 MNHEY and CDR2 SVGAGI. The chain's CDR3 is CASSKQVRTEAFF. Here the CDR3 DNA reads TGTGCCAGCAGTAAACAGGTCCGCACTGAAGCTTTCTTT.

This clone was seen many times. The chain recombines TRBV9 with TRBJ2-3, with D unclear. Deletions cut 0 bases from V and 5 bases from J, with 13 bases between. The CDR3 is 15 residues long. Germline values: CDR1 SGDLS, CDR2 YYNGEE. The CDR3 loop is CASSVAGYRGDTQYF. The CDR3 region has the DNA TGTGCCAGCAGCGTAGCTGGTTACCGCGGAGATACGCAGTATTTT. The entire variable domain, with the rest obtained from reference TRBV9 and TRBJ2-3, is as follows: DSGVTQTPKHLITATGQRVTLRCSPRSGDLSVYWYQQSLDQGLQFLIQYYNGEERAKGNILERFSAQQFPDLHSELNLSSLELGDSALYFCASSVAGYRGDTQYFGPGTRLTVL.

The chain recombines TRBV7-3 with TRBJ2-3; no reliable D call. The V end lost 4 bases, the J end lost 5 bases, and 13 bases lay between the germline ends. The V gene's germline CDR1 is SGHTA and CDR2 FQGTGA. The CDR3 spans 14 residues. The CDR3 spells CASSSLAEGDTQYF. DNA for the CDR3: TGTGCCAGCAGCTCCCTCGCGGAAGGAGATACGCAGTATTTT.

The table lists this clone with a few counts. The CDR3 sequence is CASSQIGTSDYEQYF. The CDR3 region has the DNA TGCGCCAGCAGCCAAATCGGGACATCAGACTACGAGCAGTACTTC. The rearrangement uses TRBV4-1 and TRBJ2-7; weak D call: TRBD1 (6 bases). The CDR3 consists of 15 residues. Trimming left V 2 bases short and J 3 bases short, with 14 bases between. Germline-derived CDR1 and CDR2 are MGHRA and YSYEKL.

The CDR3 protein is CASSLGTSGNEQFF. CDR3 nucleotide sequence: TGTGCCAGCAGCCTCGGCACTAGCGGGAATGAGCAGTTCTTC. V and J are TRBV7-3 and TRBJ2-1; the match to TRBD2 covers 9 bases. The CDR3 has 14 amino acids. V was pared by 5 bases and J by 7 bases, with 6 bases of the junction left unmatched. CDR1 and CDR2 from the germline V gene are SGHTA and FQGTGA.

The chain recombines TRBV5-4 with TRBJ2-1; 11 bases are a match to TRBD2. The junction had 9 bases not matched to a gene; V was cut back by 6 bases and J by 7 bases. The CDR3 spans 15 residues. Germline V CDR1 and CDR2: SGHNT, YYREEE (reference sequence). CDR3 nucleotide sequence: TGTGCCAGCACCCAAACTAGCGGGAGAACGAATGAGCAGTTCTTC. Translation: CASTQTSGRTNEQFF. The variable domain in full, with the rest retrieved from reference TRBV5-4 and TRBJ2-1, is ETGVTQSPTHLIKTRGQQVTLRCSSQSGHNTVSWYQQALGQGPQFIFQYYREEENGRGNFPPRFSGLQFPNYSSELNVNALELDDSALYLCASTQTSGRTNEQFFGPGTRLTVL.

The chain has TRBV11-3 and TRBJ2-3, with TRBD2 identical over 7 bases. The germline gives CDR1 SGHNT, CDR2 YENEEA. The ends lost 1 base at V and 2 bases at J; junction bases unmatched: 3. There are 15 residues in the CDR3. CDR3 bases: TGTGCCAGCAGCTTAGTCGGGACTAACACAGATACGCAGTATTTT. Translation: CASSLVGTNTDTQYF.

This chain uses TRBV30 with TRBJ2-7, with D unclear. V was shortened by 5 bases and J by 1 base, with 9 bases between the two germline ends. This CDR3 comprises 12 residues. The V gene's germline CDR1 is GTSNPN and CDR2 SVGIG (reference sequence). CDR3 protein: CAWGPNSYEQYF. The CDR3, as DNA: TGTGCCTGGGGCCCGAATTCCTACGAGCAGTACTTC.

The chain links TRBV28 to TRBJ2-7, with a possible D match to TRBD2 (6 bases). The CDR3 covers 16 residues. Trimming pared 7 bases from V and 0 bases from J, leaving 19 bases between. Germline V gene sequence: CDR1 MDHEN, CDR2 SYDVKM. The CDR3 bases are TGTGCCAGCACCACCTTACGCGGGGAGCGCTCCTACGAGCAGTACTTC. Amino acids: CASTTLRGERSYEQYF.

The V and J genes are TRBV6-1 and TRBJ1-3; D gene ambiguous. Germline V gene sequence: CDR1 MNHNS, CDR2 SASEGT. The V gene lost 2 bases and the J gene lost 0 bases, with 11 bases spanning the gap. This CDR3 is built from 16 residues. CDR3 nucleotide sequence: TGTGCCAGCAGTGAACCTGGACTCCTCTCTGGAAACACCATATATTTT. Protein: CASSEPGLLSGNTIYF.

The chain uses TRBV25-1 and TRBJ2-6; tentatively, D is TRBD1 (5 bases). CDR1 is MGHDK, CDR2 SYGVNS, per germline. This CDR3 has 17 amino acids. Trimming shortened V by 3 bases and J by 2 bases, and 14 bases separated the two germline ends. This CDR3 is CASSDSRVTAGANVLTF. The CDR3 region has the DNA TGTGCCAGCAGTGACTCCAGGGTCACTGCTGGGGCCAACGTCCTGACTTTC.

This chain links TRBV6-5 with TRBJ1-2; TRBD1 is a possible D gene (5 bases). Trimming cost V 6 bases and J 1 base, with 9 bases left between them. Germline V gene lookup returns CDR1 MNHEY and CDR2 SVGAGI. The CDR3 has 13 residues. The CDR3 sequence is CASSDSHNYGYTF. The CDR3 DNA reads as TGTGCCAGCAGCGACAGCCATAACTATGGCTACACCTTC.